This entry lists 29 T cell receptor beta chains sequenced from one sample in a study of PD-1 blockade in classical Hodgkin lymphoma. Exposure to brentuximab vedotin varied, and each patient had relapsed following autologous stem cell transplantation. Clones were read by immunoSEQ multiplex PCR, and TCRdb kept only the in-frame ones, dropping some. The sample yields 84,000 or so clones, 80% to 95% seen once. Sequenced material: peripheral blood mononuclear cells (PBMCs), taken before the second cycle of nivolumab. The receptors shown here come from a human donor with classical Hodgkin lymphoma.

The chain joins TRBV28 to TRBJ2-7, with no clear D. Trimming pared 4 bases from V and 2 bases from J, leaving 6 bases between. This CDR3 has 12 amino acids. From germline, CDR1 is MDHEN and CDR2 SYDVKM. The CDR3 protein is CASSSPPYEQYF. Written as DNA, the CDR3 is TGTGCCAGCAGTTCACCTCCCTACGAGCAGTACTTC.

The chain joins TRBV29-1 to TRBJ2-7, with D hard to call. This CDR3 has 13 amino acids. Germline V gives CDR1 SQVTM, CDR2 ANQGSEA. Trimming took 4 bases from V and 4 from J, leaving 14 bases between them. The CDR3 region is CSVGGESLYEQYF. In DNA form, the CDR3 reads TGCAGCGTTGGTGGGGAATCCTTATACGAGCAGTACTTC.

The V call is TRBV9, the J call TRBJ2-5; possible D gene TRBD1, 5 bases. The J call may be faulty, since TRBJ2-7 better matches the DNA end. Germline V CDR1 and CDR2: SGDLS, YYNGEE. The CDR3 has 13 amino acids. CDR3 coding DNA: TGTGCCAGCAGCAACCCCGTCAGGGACGAGCAGTACTTC. Translated: CASSNPVRDEQYF.

The rearrangement joins TRBV10-3 to TRBJ2-1, with 8 bases identical to TRBD2. This CDR3 spans 14 amino acids. The V gene's germline CDR1 is ENHRY and CDR2 SYGVKD. After removal of 6 bases from V and 7 bases from J, the junction contained 8 bases not matched to a gene. DNA for the CDR3: TGTGCCATCAGCGACGGGGGGGAGTGGAATGAGCAGTTCTTC. Residues: CAISDGGEWNEQFF.

This chain links TRBV28 with TRBJ2-5; possibly TRBD1 for D (5 bases). The CDR3 runs 17 residues. V lost 3 bases, J lost 2 bases, and 19 bases lay in between. Germline V gives CDR1 MDHEN, CDR2 SYDVKM. In DNA, the CDR3 is TGTGCCAGCAGTTTTGTTTTGTGGGGCGGCCTGCAAGAGACCCAGTACTTC. Translation gives CASSFVLWGGLQETQYF. The full variable domain, in which reference TRBV28 and TRBJ2-5 provide the parts outside the CDR3, is DVKVTQSSRYLVKRTGEKVFLECVQDMDHENMFWYRQDPGLGLRLIYFSYDVKMKEKGDIPEGYSVSREKKERFSLILESASTNQTSMYLCASSFVLWGGLQETQYFGPGTRLLVL.

The J gene is TRBJ2-3, the V gene TRBV7-8; 14 bases map to TRBD2. The CDR3 is made up of 20 amino acids. V lost 1 base and J lost 3; bases outside the gene matches: 12. CDR1 SGHVS and CDR2 FQNEAQ come from the germline V gene. The CDR3 region is CASSLGPTTSGRGRTDTQYF. The DNA for the CDR3 is TGTGCCAGCAGCTTAGGACCCACGACTAGCGGGAGGGGAAGAACAGATACGCAGTATTTT.

V usage is TRBV5-6 and J usage is TRBJ2-1; 10 bases map to TRBD1. J lost 0 bases, V lost 3 bases, and 3 bases had no gene match. CDR3 length: 16 amino acids. In germline, CDR1 is SGHDT, CDR2 YYEEEE. The CDR3 loop is CASSSDRGDSYNEQFF. In DNA, the CDR3 is TGTGCCAGCAGCTCGGACAGGGGGGACTCCTACAATGAGCAGTTCTTC. The whole variable domain, filled in from reference TRBV5-6 and TRBJ2-1, reads DAGVTQSPTHLIKTRGQQVTLRCSPKSGHDTVSWYQQALGQGPQFIFQYYEEEERQRGNFPDRFSGHQFPNYSSELNVNALLLGDSALYLCASSSDRGDSYNEQFFGPGTRLTVL.

The chain recombines TRBV11-3 with TRBJ2-1; D might be TRBD1 (5 bases). Germline loops: CDR1 SGHNT, CDR2 YENEEA. V was clipped by 1 base and J by 0 bases, with 7 bases between them. There are 15 residues in the CDR3. In DNA form, the CDR3 reads TGTGCCAGCAGCTTAGGAAGGGGCTCCTACAATGAGCAGTTCTTC. As protein: CASSLGRGSYNEQFF. Complete variable domain (other parts from reference TRBV11-3 and TRBJ2-1): EAGVVQSPRYKIIEKKQPVAFWCNPISGHNTLYWYLQNLGQGPELLIRYENEEAVDDSQLPKDRFSAERLKGVDSTLKIQPAELGDSAVYLCASSLGRGSYNEQFFGPGTRLTVL.

CDR3 sequence: CASSIPSDTQYF. The CDR3 DNA reads as TGTGCCAGCAGCATCCCTAGCGATACGCAGTATTTT. This chain uses TRBV7-3 with TRBJ2-3; possibly TRBD2 for D (5 bases). V lost 5 bases, J lost 6 bases, and 9 bases lay in between. CDR1 and CDR2 (germline): SGHTA, FQGTGA. There are 12 residues in the CDR3.

This clone was counted between two and nine times. V and J are TRBV5-1 and TRBJ2-2; D is unclear. In germline, CDR1 is SGHRS, CDR2 YFSETQ. The CDR3 spans 12 residues. V lost 0 bases and J lost 10, with 7 bases in between. In DNA form, the CDR3 reads TGCGCCAGCAGCTTGGATATTGAGGAGCTGTTTTTT. The encoded protein is CASSLDIEELFF.

This chain connects TRBV29-1 to TRBJ2-7; 9 bases are shared with TRBD1. V lost 7 bases, J lost 3 bases, and 13 bases stayed unmatched. Germline CDR1 reads SQVTM; CDR2 reads ANQGSEA. This CDR3 spans 15 amino acids. CDR3 loop: CSAYLTTGGFYEQYF. CDR3 nucleotide sequence: TGCAGCGCCTACTTAACGACAGGGGGGTTCTACGAGCAGTACTTC.

The J gene is TRBJ1-1, the V gene TRBV6-5, with 8 nucleotides matching TRBD1. The V gene end was trimmed by 2 bases and the J gene end by 6 bases; junction bases not matched to a gene: 5. Germline assignment: CDR1 MNHEY and CDR2 SVGAGI. This CDR3 is 14 amino acids long. CDR3 nucleotides: TGTGCCAGCAGTTACGGGCAGGGGGCAGCTGAAGCTTTCTTT. It translates to CASSYGQGAAEAFF.

The chain combines TRBV2 with TRBJ2-7; weak D call: TRBD2 (6 bases). Germline-derived CDR1 and CDR2 are SNHLY and FYNNEI. The V end was cut by 9 bases, the J end by 5 bases, with 11 bases between. This CDR3 is built from 11 residues. The CDR3 protein is CASKGGNEQYF. The CDR3 region has the DNA TGTGCCAGTAAGGGAGGAAACGAGCAGTACTTC.

This chain uses TRBV6-1 with TRBJ2-1; D not resolved. Germline V CDR1 and CDR2: MNHNS, SASEGT. V lost 5 bases, J lost 9 bases, and 17 bases lay in between. This CDR3 is built from 14 residues. The DNA of the CDR3 is TGTGCCAGCAGTACCGATCAGAGACTGAGTGAGCAGTTCTTC. Amino acids: CASSTDQRLSEQFF.

The rearrangement uses TRBV5-1 and TRBJ1-1; D is unclear. Trimming pared 4 bases from V and 6 bases from J, leaving 19 bases between. The germline CDR1 and CDR2 sequences are SGHRS and YFSETQ. CDR3 length: 15 amino acids. The DNA for the CDR3 is TGCGCCAGCAGCAGTGGTAGCGTGGAACTCGCTGAAGCTTTCTTT. This encodes CASSSGSVELAEAFF.

The J gene is TRBJ1-3, the V gene TRBV7-8, with 9 bases matching TRBD1. J gave up 7 bases and V 6 bases, and 7 bases lay outside the gene matches. Per germline, CDR1 SGHVS and CDR2 FQNEAQ. The CDR3 has 14 amino acids. CDR3 protein: CASSSDRGRNTIYF. The CDR3 DNA reads TGTGCCAGCAGTTCGGACAGGGGTCGGAACACCATATATTTT. The variable domain in full, completed from reference TRBV7-8 and TRBJ1-3, reads GAGVSQSPRYKVAKRGQDVALRCDPISGHVSLFWYQQALGQGPEFLTYFQNEAQLDKSGLPSDRFFAERPEGSVSTLKIQRTQQEDSAVYLCASSSDRGRNTIYFGEGSWLTVV.

The chain uses TRBV10-3 and TRBJ2-7; no reliable D call. CDR1 is ENHRY and CDR2 is SYGVKD in the germline V gene. This CDR3 comprises 14 residues. The V end was cut by 0 bases, the J end by 2 bases, with 8 bases between. The CDR3 region is CAISESGRAYEQYF. DNA of the CDR3: TGTGCCATCAGTGAGTCGGGCAGAGCCTACGAGCAGTACTTC.

The V call is TRBV12-5, the J call TRBJ1-2; D is possibly TRBD1 (6 bases). V gave up 6 bases and J gave up 5 bases, with 13 bases separating them. The germline gives CDR1 LGHNT, CDR2 FRNRAP. The CDR3 is 13 residues long. The CDR3 reads CASGRQEPYGYTF. CDR3 bases: TGTGCTAGTGGGCGACAGGAACCGTATGGCTACACCTTC.

This chain connects TRBV27 to TRBJ1-5; D unclear. The CDR3 length is 15 residues. Trimming pared 5 bases from V and 2 bases from J, leaving 13 bases between. The germline V gene has CDR1 MNHEY and CDR2 SMNVEV (reference sequence). CDR3 loop: CASSPGWGGNQPQHF. CDR3 DNA sequence: TGTGCCAGCAGTCCCGGTTGGGGTGGCAATCAGCCCCAGCATTTT.

The rearrangement joins TRBV9 to TRBJ2-7, with 10 bases that match TRBD1. Germline-derived CDR1 and CDR2 are SGDLS and YYNGEE. This CDR3 has 14 amino acids. After removal of 4 bases from V and 1 base from J, the junction contained 2 bases not matched to a gene. This chain's CDR3 is CASSSGQGSYEQYF. The CDR3 DNA reads as TGTGCCAGCAGCTCGGGACAGGGGTCCTACGAGCAGTACTTC.

This chain links TRBV19 with TRBJ2-1, with 12 bases aligning to TRBD2. This CDR3 is built from 14 residues. V lost 6 bases and J lost 9; bases outside the gene matches: 6. Germline V lookup: CDR1 LNHDA, CDR2 SQIVND (reference sequence). CDR3 sequence: CASSLAGGPREQFF. CDR3 DNA sequence: TGTGCCAGTAGCCTAGCGGGAGGGCCGCGTGAGCAGTTCTTC. Full variable domain (missing parts from reference TRBV19 and TRBJ2-1): DGGITQSPKYLFRKEGQNVTLSCEQNLNHDAMYWYRQDPGQGLRLIYYSQIVNDFQKGDIAEGYSVSREKKESFPLTVTSAQKNPTAFYLCASSLAGGPREQFFGPGTRLTVL.

The rearrangement uses TRBV27 and TRBJ2-3; D tentatively fits TRBD1 or TRBD2 (5 bases each). Trimming stripped 2 bases from V and 1 base from J, with 7 bases between. Germline loops: CDR1 MNHEY, CDR2 SMNVEV (reference sequence). CDR3 size: 14 residues. As DNA, the CDR3 is TGTGCCAGCAGTTTAGTGGGGGGCACAGATACGCAGTATTTT. It yields the protein CASSLVGGTDTQYF.

The gene calls are TRBV7-9 and TRBJ1-2; 9 bases agree with TRBD1. Germline CDR1 reads SEHNR; CDR2 reads FQNEAQ (reference sequence). The V and J ends lost 4 bases and 4 bases, in that order; junction bases with no gene match: 7. CDR3 length: 15 residues. CDR3 DNA: TGTGCCAGCAGCTCTCTGACAGGGGGTTCCTATGGCTACACCTTC. Protein sequence: CASSSLTGGSYGYTF.

V gene TRBV27 combines with J gene TRBJ2-5; TRBD2 matches 13 bases. From germline, CDR1 is MNHEY and CDR2 SMNVEV (reference sequence). Trimming at V came to 5 bases and at J to 0 bases, leaving 15 bases not matched to a gene. The CDR3 has 20 amino acids. CDR3 loop: CASSPLFFGGTSGNQETQYF. The CDR3 DNA sequence: TGTGCCAGCAGTCCACTATTTTTTGGCGGGACTAGCGGGAACCAAGAGACCCAGTACTTC.

The rearrangement uses TRBV28 and TRBJ2-5; D is unclear. The germline V gene has CDR1 MDHEN and CDR2 SYDVKM. This CDR3 has 14 residues. V was shortened by 6 bases and J by 2 bases, with 13 bases between the two germline ends. The CDR3 protein is CASRTQLRQETQYF. CDR3 coding DNA: TGTGCCAGCAGGACCCAGCTCAGACAAGAGACCCAGTACTTC.

V usage is TRBV5-6 and J usage is TRBJ2-7; 7 nucleotides agree with TRBD1. The trim removed 7 bases at V and 3 bases at J, leaving 4 bases unmatched. CDR1 is SGHDT, CDR2 YYEEEE, per germline. The CDR3 is made up of 12 amino acids. The CDR3 reads CASGGQVYEQYF. The DNA of the CDR3 is TGTGCCAGCGGCGGACAGGTCTACGAGCAGTACTTC.

DNA for the CDR3: TGCGCCAGCAGCTGGCTCGGAGGTGAGGGCTATGGCTACACCTTC. As protein: CASSWLGGEGYGYTF. This chain links TRBV5-1 with TRBJ1-2; D is undetermined. The CDR3 has 15 amino acids. Between the trimmed V and J ends, which lost 3 bases and 4 bases, there was a span of 16 bases. CDR1 is SGHRS, CDR2 YFSETQ, per germline.

This rearrangement joins TRBV10-3 to TRBJ2-5, with D unclear. Germline values: CDR1 ENHRY, CDR2 SYGVKD. The CDR3 runs 12 residues. The ends were cut back, 3 bases at V and 4 bases at J, with 6 bases in the middle. CDR3 DNA sequence: TGTGCCATCAGTGATAATGGAGAGACCCAGTACTTC. Protein: CAISDNGETQYF.

The V call is TRBV7-3, the J call TRBJ2-6; D unresolved. There are 15 residues in the CDR3. In germline, CDR1 is SGHTA, CDR2 FQGTGA. Trimming stripped 3 bases from V and 4 bases from J, with 10 bases between. DNA for the CDR3: TGTGCCAGCAGCTTTCTCGGTCCCGGGGCCAACGTCCTGACTTTC. It codes for CASSFLGPGANVLTF.